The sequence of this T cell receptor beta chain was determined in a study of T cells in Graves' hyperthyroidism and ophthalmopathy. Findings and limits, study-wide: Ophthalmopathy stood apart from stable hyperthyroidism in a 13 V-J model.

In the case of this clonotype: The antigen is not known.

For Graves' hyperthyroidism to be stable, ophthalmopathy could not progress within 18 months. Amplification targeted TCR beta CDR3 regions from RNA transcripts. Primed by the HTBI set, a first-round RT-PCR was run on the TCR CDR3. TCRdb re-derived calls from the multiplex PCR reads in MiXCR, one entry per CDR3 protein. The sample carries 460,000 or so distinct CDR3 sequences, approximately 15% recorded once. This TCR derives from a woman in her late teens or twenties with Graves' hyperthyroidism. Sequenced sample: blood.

The CDR3 is CASSLVGQLSYEQYF. The CDR3 region has the DNA TGTGCCAGCAGCTTAGTGGGACAGCTGTCCTACGAGCAGTACTTC. The chain uses TRBV7-9 and TRBJ2-7; 7 bases are a match to TRBD1. Losses at the gene ends were 1 base for V and 1 base for J; bases not matched to a gene: 4. CDR3 size: 15 residues. Germline lookup yields CDR1 SEHNR and CDR2 FQNEAQ (reference sequence).